The source of this T cell receptor beta chain is a study of radiotherapy plus CTLA-4 blockade in lung cancer. Using immunoSEQ multiplex PCR, the repertoire was profiled, and TCRdb retains in-frame clones only, with some absent. In the table there are about 47,000 clones, more than 70% of which are singletons. The CDR3 runs 15 residues. J gave up 2 bases and V 5 bases, and 3 bases lay outside the gene matches. The V gene's germline CDR1 is SGHDN and CDR2 FVKESK. Points on this clone: Its antigen is currently unknown.

General study points: TCR clones of tumor origin grew in blood after radiotherapy plus ipilimumab.

The V call is TRBV14, the J call TRBJ2-5; 12 bases are shared with TRBD1. The input for sequencing was peripheral blood, taken from a patient treated with radiotherapy plus ipilimumab. The source is a human donor with non-small cell lung cancer who had stable disease on radiotherapy plus ipilimumab. CDR3 nucleotide sequence: TGTGCCAGCAGCTGGGGACAGGGGGCTCAAGAGACCCAGTACTTC. Translating it yields CASSWGQGAQETQYF.